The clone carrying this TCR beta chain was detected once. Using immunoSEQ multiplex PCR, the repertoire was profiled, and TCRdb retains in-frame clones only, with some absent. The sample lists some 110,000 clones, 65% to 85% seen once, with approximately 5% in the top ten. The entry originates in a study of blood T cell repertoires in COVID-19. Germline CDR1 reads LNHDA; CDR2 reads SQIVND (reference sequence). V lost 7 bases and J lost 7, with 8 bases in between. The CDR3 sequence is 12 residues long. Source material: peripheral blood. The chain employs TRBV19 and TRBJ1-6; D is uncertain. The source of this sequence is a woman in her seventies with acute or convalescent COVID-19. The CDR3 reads CASNTGNSPLHF. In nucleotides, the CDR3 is TGTGCCAGTAATACGGGGAATTCACCCCTCCACTTT.